These T cell receptor beta chains were read from a single sample in a study of cytomegalovirus exposure and HLA in healthy donors. Sequenced by immunoSEQ multiplex PCR; TCRdb stores in-frame clones only, minus some. The sample totals about 130,000 clones. The sequenced material came from PBMCs. The receptor set was obtained from a man younger than 35 in good health and CMV-seronegative. Each CDR3 is given with its conserved first and last residue. The D gene is left open where the match is weak.

d_gene	v_gene	j_gene	CDR3aa	CDR3nt
TRBD1	TRBV5-6	TRBJ1-1	CASSSYSGQVGWSGAFF	TGTGCCAGCAGCTCTTACTCCGGACAGGTCGGTTGGTCTGGTGCTTTCTTT
TRBD2	TRBV7-9	TRBJ2-5	CASSFISGGQETQYF	TGTGCCAGCAGTTTCATTAGCGGGGGCCAAGAGACCCAGTACTTC
TRBD2	TRBV19	TRBJ2-5	CASRGIAGTQQYF	TGTGCCAGTAGGGGAATAGCGGGAACCCAGCAGTACTTC
NA	TRBV9	TRBJ1-5	CASSVGGGENQPQHF	TGTGCCAGCAGCGTAGGTGGGGGGGAAAATCAGCCCCAGCATTTT
NA	TRBV4-3	TRBJ1-1	CASSQEGGRVTEAFF	TGCGCCAGCAGCCAAGAGGGTGGTCGGGTGACTGAAGCTTTCTTT
NA	TRBV2	TRBJ1-1	CASSEVRGGAEAFF	TGTGCCAGCAGTGAAGTAAGAGGAGGGGCTGAAGCTTTCTTT
TRBD1	TRBV7-2	TRBJ1-6	CASSLGGQGGKKNSPLHF	TGTGCCAGCAGCTTAGGGGGACAGGGAGGAAAAAAAAATTCACCCCTCCACTTT
TRBD1	TRBV9	TRBJ1-2	CASSVAPLDRGRGYTF	TGTGCCAGCAGCGTAGCCCCATTGGACAGGGGGAGGGGCTACACCTTC
TRBD2	TRBV7-6	TRBJ2-3	CASSLTSGSVTDTQYF	TGTGCCAGCAGCTTAACCAGCGGGAGTGTTACAGATACGCAGTATTTT
NA	TRBV6-5	TRBJ1-2	CASSYSRVGYGYTF	TGTGCCAGCAGTTACTCGAGGGTTGGGTATGGCTACACCTTC
TRBD1	TRBV27	TRBJ2-1	CASSFTGQGGHEQFF	TGTGCCAGCAGTTTTACGGGACAGGGTGGTCATGAGCAGTTCTTC
TRBD2	TRBV5-4	TRBJ2-7	CASSLGLAIEQYF	TGTGCCAGCAGCTTGGGACTAGCGATCGAGCAGTACTTC
TRBD1	TRBV25-1	TRBJ2-7	CASSGQAAYYEQYF	TGTGCCAGCAGCGGACAGGCCGCGTACTACGAGCAGTACTTC
NA	TRBV5-8	TRBJ2-7	CASSSGARGEQYF	TGTGCCAGCAGTTCGGGAGCGCGGGGCGAGCAGTACTTC
TRBD1	TRBV5-6	TRBJ2-2	CASSWDSGTGELFF	TGTGCCAGCAGCTGGGACAGCGGCACCGGGGAGCTGTTTTTT
TRBD1	TRBV29-1	TRBJ1-2	CSVEVDRTAGYTF	TGCAGCGTTGAAGTGGACAGGACAGCCGGCTACACCTTC
NA	TRBV10-3	TRBJ1-2	CAISESRSGYTF	TGTGCCATCAGTGAGTCGAGGAGTGGCTACACCTTC
TRBD1	TRBV5-1	TRBJ2-3	CASSLAFVGTGFPDTQYF	TGCGCCAGCAGCTTGGCCTTTGTTGGGACAGGGTTTCCAGATACGCAGTATTTT
NA	TRBV5-6	TRBJ2-1	CASSPKRSSYNEQFF	TGTGCCAGCAGCCCAAAGAGGAGCTCCTACAATGAGCAGTTCTTC
TRBD2	TRBV9	TRBJ2-3	CASTSNTGGLADTQYF	TGTGCCAGCACCTCGAATACGGGAGGGCTCGCAGATACGCAGTATTTT
NA	TRBV18	TRBJ2-4	CASSPALAKNIQYF	TGTGCCAGCTCACCAGCGCTAGCCAAAAACATTCAGTACTTC
NA	TRBV7-2	TRBJ1-1	CASSLAGTEAFF	TGTGCCAGCAGCTTGGCGGGCACTGAAGCTTTCTTT
TRBD1	TRBV9	TRBJ1-2	CASSVGQGYGYTF	TGTGCCAGCAGCGTAGGACAGGGCTATGGCTACACCTTC
NA	TRBV6-1	TRBJ2-4	CASSGPSRAKNIQYF	TGTGCCAGCAGCGGCCCAAGCAGGGCTAAAAACATTCAGTACTTC
NA	TRBV2	TRBJ2-7	CASKETYLSYEQYF	TGTGCCAGCAAGGAGACCTACCTCTCCTACGAGCAGTACTTC
TRBD1	TRBV28	TRBJ2-5	CASSSRQGVKTQYF	TGTGCCAGCAGTTCAAGACAGGGAGTCAAAACCCAGTACTTC
TRBD2	TRBV18	TRBJ2-1	CASSFWTSGSFAEQFF	TGTGCCAGCTCATTCTGGACTAGCGGGAGTTTCGCTGAGCAGTTCTTC
NA	TRBV11-1	TRBJ1-1	CASSPRTRWNTEAFF	TGTGCCAGCAGCCCTAGGACAAGGTGGAACACTGAAGCTTTCTTT
NA	TRBV19	TRBJ1-2	CASSVSTVSNYGYTF	TGTGCCAGTAGTGTCTCGACAGTATCTAACTATGGCTACACCTTC
NA	TRBV9	TRBJ2-2	CASSPPSGETGELFF	TGTGCCAGCAGCCCCCCGTCGGGAGAGACCGGGGAGCTGTTTTTT
NA	TRBV7-9	TRBJ1-5	CASSAQGMDQPQHF	TGTGCCAGCAGCGCACAGGGAATGGATCAGCCCCAGCATTTT
NA	TRBV2	TRBJ2-1	CASSETDNEQFF	TGTGCCAGCAGTGAAACGGACAATGAGCAGTTCTTC
NA	TRBV9	TRBJ1-1	CASSVGTNPNTEAFF	TGTGCCAGCAGCGTAGGAACAAACCCGAACACTGAAGCTTTCTTT
NA	TRBV7-2	TRBJ1-3	CASSPGGGNTIYF	TGTGCCAGCAGCCCTGGCGGAGGAAACACCATATATTTT
TRBD2	TRBV9	TRBJ2-3	CASSVGLAATDTQYF	TGTGCCAGCAGCGTAGGACTAGCGGCCACAGATACGCAGTATTTT
NA	TRBV28	TRBJ1-2	CASSLYQGYGYTF	TGTGCCAGCAGTTTATACCAGGGCTATGGCTACACCTTC
NA	TRBV30	TRBJ1-2	CALGGVGYGYTF	TGTGCTCTGGGCGGGGTGGGCTATGGCTACACCTTC
TRBD2	TRBV10-2	TRBJ2-1	CASSRLLAGDYNEQFF	TGCGCCAGCAGTCGTTTACTAGCGGGGGACTACAATGAGCAGTTCTTC
TRBD1	TRBV5-4	TRBJ1-2	CASSSTGTANYGYTF	TGTGCCAGCAGCTCAACCGGGACAGCTAACTATGGCTACACCTTC
TRBD1	TRBV28	TRBJ1-5	CASSGDRVEAWTQHF	TGTGCCAGCAGTGGGGACAGGGTTGAGGCGTGGACTCAGCATTTT
TRBD1	TRBV5-3	TRBJ2-7	CARSLALDRGYEQYF	TGTGCCAGAAGCTTGGCCCTGGACAGGGGCTACGAGCAGTACTTC
NA	TRBV29-1	TRBJ1-2	CSVGAGVLGYTF	TGCAGCGTTGGTGCCGGGGTCCTGGGCTACACCTTC
TRBD2	TRBV5-4	TRBJ2-7	CASSLGSRGAYEQYF	TGTGCCAGCAGCTTGGGGAGCCGGGGGGCCTACGAGCAGTACTTC
TRBD1	TRBV11-3	TRBJ2-7	CASSLALGQGYEQYF	TGTGCCAGCAGCTTAGCCTTGGGACAGGGGTACGAGCAGTACTTC
NA	TRBV19	TRBJ1-4	CASMPREVEKLFF	TGTGCCAGTATGCCCCGGGAGGTTGAAAAACTGTTTTTT
TRBD2	TRBV11-3	TRBJ2-1	CASSPVLAGEVYEQFF	TGTGCCAGCAGCCCGGTCCTGGCGGGAGAGGTCTATGAGCAGTTCTTC
NA	TRBV6-5	TRBJ2-7	CAAGRGSEQYF	TGTGCCGCCGGGCGAGGGTCCGAGCAGTACTTC